What follows are 5 T cell receptor beta chains derived from one specimen sequenced in a study of tumor and adjacent non-tumor tissue in lung cancer. This sample's RNA came from whole unsorted tissue. A modified ARM-PCR protocol with three rounds of nested PCR amplified TCRbeta. TCRdb passed the multiplex PCR reads through MiXCR, listing each CDR3 protein once. The sample has 100,000 to 120,000 distinct CDR3 sequences, 84% seen once. Sequencing input: lung tumor tissue. The origin of the receptors is a man aged 65 to 85 with non-small cell lung cancer.

This clonotype was detected only once. At one boundary the junction diverges from the germline segment, which might be a read error. V is TRBV12-3 or TRBV12-4 and J is TRBJ1-6, with D perhaps matching TRBD1 (6 bases). The CDR3 runs to 14 residues. The CDR3 is CASIPRQDNSSLHF. Written as DNA, the CDR3 is TGTGCCAGCATCCCGAGACAGGATAATTCATCCCTCCACTTT.

This clonotype was counted only a few times. The V gene is TRBV29-1, the J gene TRBJ1-2; the D gene is possibly TRBD1 (5 bases). The V end lost 6 bases, the J end lost 4 bases, and 15 bases lay between the germline ends. This CDR3 comprises 13 residues. Germline V gives CDR1 SQVTM, CDR2 ANQGSEA. CDR3 bases: TGCAGCGTCGAAACGCAGGGCTTCTATGGCTACACCTTC. Amino acid sequence: CSVETQGFYGYTF.

V usage is TRBV6-6 and J usage is TRBJ1-5; D is possibly TRBD1 (5 bases). The CDR3 is 14 amino acids. Germline CDR1 reads MNHNY; CDR2 reads SVGAGI (reference sequence). Deletions cut 9 bases from V and 1 base from J, with 13 bases between. The CDR3 nucleotides are TGTGCCAGTACGGGGCCCCGGAGCAATCAGCCCCAGCATTTT. Translated, it gives CASTGPRSNQPQHF.

Comments on this clonotype: Germline is not matched at one junction end, which may reflect a read error. Here the CDR3 reads CACSLVGTGLAGELFF. Here the CDR3 DNA reads TGTGCCTGCAGCTTAGTGGGCACAGGACTTGCCGGGGAGCTGTTTTTT. The V call is TRBV11-2, the J call TRBJ2-2, with D possibly being TRBD1 or TRBD2 (5 bases each). Germline lookup yields CDR1 SGHAT and CDR2 FQNNGV. The CDR3 totals 16 residues.

On this clonotype itself: One junction end disagrees with the germline gene, perhaps due to a read error. J is TRBJ2-1 and V is TRBV4-2; 7 bases line up with TRBD1. This CDR3 contains 15 residues. Germline CDR1 is LGHNA and CDR2 is YNFKEQ. CDR3 DNA: TGTGCCGGCAGCCAAGTAGGGGACAGCTACAATGAGCAGTTCTTC. As protein: CAGSQVGDSYNEQFF.